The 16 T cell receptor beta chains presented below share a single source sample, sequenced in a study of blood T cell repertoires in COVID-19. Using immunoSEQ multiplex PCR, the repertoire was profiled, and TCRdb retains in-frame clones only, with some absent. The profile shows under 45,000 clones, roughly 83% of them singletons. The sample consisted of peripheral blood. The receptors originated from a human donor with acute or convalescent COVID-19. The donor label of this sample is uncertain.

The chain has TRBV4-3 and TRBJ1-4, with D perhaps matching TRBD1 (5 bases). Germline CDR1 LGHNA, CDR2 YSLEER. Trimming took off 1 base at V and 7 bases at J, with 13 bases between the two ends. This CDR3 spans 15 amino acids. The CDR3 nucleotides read TGCGCCAGCAGCCAAGGTCGGGGGTACAGTGAAAAACTGTTTTTT. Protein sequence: CASSQGRGYSEKLFF.

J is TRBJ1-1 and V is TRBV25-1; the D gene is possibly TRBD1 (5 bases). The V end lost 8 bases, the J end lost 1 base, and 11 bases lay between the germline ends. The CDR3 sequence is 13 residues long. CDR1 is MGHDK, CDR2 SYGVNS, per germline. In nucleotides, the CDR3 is TGTGCCAGCCGCGAGACAGCGAACACTGAAGCTTTCTTT. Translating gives CASRETANTEAFF.

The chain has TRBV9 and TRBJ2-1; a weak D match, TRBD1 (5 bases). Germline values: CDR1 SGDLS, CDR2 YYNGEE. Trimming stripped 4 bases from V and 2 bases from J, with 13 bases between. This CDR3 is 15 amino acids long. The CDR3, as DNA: TGTGCCAGCAGCCTTGGGGCGGTTACCTACAATGAGCAGTTCTTC. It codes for CASSLGAVTYNEQFF.

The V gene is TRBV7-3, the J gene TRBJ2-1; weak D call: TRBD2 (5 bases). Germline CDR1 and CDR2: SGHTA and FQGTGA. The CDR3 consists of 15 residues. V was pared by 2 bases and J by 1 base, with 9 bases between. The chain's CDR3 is CASSLEGYSYNEQFF. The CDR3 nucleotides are TGTGCCAGCAGCTTAGAGGGATATTCCTACAATGAGCAGTTCTTC. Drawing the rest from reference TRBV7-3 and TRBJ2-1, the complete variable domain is GAGVSQTPSNKVTEKGKYVELRCDPISGHTALYWYRQSLGQGPEFLIYFQGTGAADDSGLPNDRFFAVRPEGSVSTLKIQRTERGDSAVYLCASSLEGYSYNEQFFGPGTRLTVL.

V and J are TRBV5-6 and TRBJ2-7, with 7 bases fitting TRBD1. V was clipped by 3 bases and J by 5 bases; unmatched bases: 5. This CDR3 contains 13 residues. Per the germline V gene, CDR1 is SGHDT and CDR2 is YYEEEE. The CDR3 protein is CASSWAGGHEQYF. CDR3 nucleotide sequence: TGTGCCAGCAGCTGGGCAGGGGGACACGAGCAGTACTTC.

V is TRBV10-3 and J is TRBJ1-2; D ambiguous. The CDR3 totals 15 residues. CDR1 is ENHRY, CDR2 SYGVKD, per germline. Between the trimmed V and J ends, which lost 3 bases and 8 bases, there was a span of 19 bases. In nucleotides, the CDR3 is TGTGCCATCAGTGACGGGGTAGTCGCTGGGAGGGGCTACACCTTC. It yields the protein CAISDGVVAGRGYTF.

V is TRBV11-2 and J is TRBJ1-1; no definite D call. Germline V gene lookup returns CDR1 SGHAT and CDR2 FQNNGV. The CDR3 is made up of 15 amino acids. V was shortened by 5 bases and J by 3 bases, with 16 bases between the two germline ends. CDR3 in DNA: TGTGCCAGCAGCGGGTTGGGAGGGTACGACACTGAAGCTTTCTTT. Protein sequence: CASSGLGGYDTEAFF.

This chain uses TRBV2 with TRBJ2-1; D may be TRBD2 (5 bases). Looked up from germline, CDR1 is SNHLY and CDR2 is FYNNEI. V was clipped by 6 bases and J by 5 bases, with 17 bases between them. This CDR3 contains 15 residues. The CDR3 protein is CASSPFGGYDNEQFF. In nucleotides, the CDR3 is TGTGCCAGCAGCCCCTTCGGAGGATACGACAATGAGCAGTTCTTC.

The CDR3 here is CASSLQTGGLSGYTF. The CDR3 region has the DNA TGTGCCAGTAGTCTCCAGACAGGGGGCCTATCTGGCTACACCTTC. V gene TRBV19 combines with J gene TRBJ1-2; TRBD1 matches at 10 bases. The CDR3 consists of 15 residues. Losses at the gene ends were 5 bases for V and 7 bases for J; bases not matched to a gene: 10. Germline V gene lookup returns CDR1 LNHDA and CDR2 SQIVND (reference sequence). Full variable domain (missing parts from reference TRBV19 and TRBJ1-2): DGGITQSPKYLFRKEGQNVTLSCEQNLNHDAMYWYRQDPGQGLRLIYYSQIVNDFQKGDIAEGYSVSREKKESFPLTVTSAQKNPTAFYLCASSLQTGGLSGYTFGSGTRLTVV.

CDR3 coding DNA: TGTGCCAGCACAGACAAAAATTCACCCCTCCACTTT. Its translation: CASTDKNSPLHF. The V call is TRBV28, the J call TRBJ1-6; D unclear. The CDR3 extends over 12 amino acids. The V and J ends lost 7 bases and 7 bases respectively, with 8 bases between them. Looked up from germline, CDR1 is MDHEN and CDR2 is SYDVKM.

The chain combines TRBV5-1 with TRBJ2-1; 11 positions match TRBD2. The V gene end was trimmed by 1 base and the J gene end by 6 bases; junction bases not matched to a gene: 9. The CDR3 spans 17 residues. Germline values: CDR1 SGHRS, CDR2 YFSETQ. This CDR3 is CASSLTSGSIRANEQFF. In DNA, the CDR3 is TGCGCCAGCAGCTTGACTAGCGGGAGTATCAGGGCCAATGAGCAGTTCTTC.

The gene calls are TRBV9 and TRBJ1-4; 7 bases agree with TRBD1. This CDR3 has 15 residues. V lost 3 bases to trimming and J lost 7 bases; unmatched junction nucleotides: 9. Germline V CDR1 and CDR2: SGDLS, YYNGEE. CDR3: CASSGGTVPSEKLFF. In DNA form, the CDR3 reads TGTGCCAGCAGCGGGGGGACAGTGCCCTCTGAAAAACTGTTTTTT.

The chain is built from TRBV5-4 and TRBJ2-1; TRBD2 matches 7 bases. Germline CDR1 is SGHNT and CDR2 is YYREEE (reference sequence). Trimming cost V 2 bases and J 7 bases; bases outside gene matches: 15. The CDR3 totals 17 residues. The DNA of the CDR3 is TGTGCCAGCAGCTTTCCCCCGGCGGGAGCCCGTTGGAATGAGCAGTTCTTC. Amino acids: CASSFPPAGARWNEQFF.

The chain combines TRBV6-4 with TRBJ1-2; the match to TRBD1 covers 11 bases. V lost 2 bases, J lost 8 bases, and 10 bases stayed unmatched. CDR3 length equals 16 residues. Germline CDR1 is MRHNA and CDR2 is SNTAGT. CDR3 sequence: CASSDHTGQGAEGYTF. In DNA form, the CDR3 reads TGTGCCAGCAGTGACCATACCGGACAGGGGGCGGAGGGCTACACCTTC.

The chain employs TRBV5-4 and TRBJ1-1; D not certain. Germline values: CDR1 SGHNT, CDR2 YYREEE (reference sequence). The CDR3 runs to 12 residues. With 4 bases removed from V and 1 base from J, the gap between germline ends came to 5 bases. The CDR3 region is CASSVSNTEAFF. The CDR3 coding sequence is TGTGCCAGCAGCGTATCGAACACTGAAGCTTTCTTT.

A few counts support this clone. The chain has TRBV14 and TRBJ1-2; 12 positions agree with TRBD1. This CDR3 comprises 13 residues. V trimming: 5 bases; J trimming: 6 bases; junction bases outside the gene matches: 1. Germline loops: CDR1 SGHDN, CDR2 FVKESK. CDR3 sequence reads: CASSGTGGDGYTF. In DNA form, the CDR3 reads TGTGCCAGCAGCGGGACAGGGGGCGATGGCTACACCTTC.